The 9 T cell receptor beta chains below come from one sample, sequenced in a study of CD8 T cells in ankylosing spondylitis. Findings and caveats of the study: Typical of ankylosing spondylitis blood, it appeared, was a TCR beta motif of several highly homologous variants.

These receptors' targets are unknown. TCRdb reprocessed the 5' RACE reads with MiXCR, giving one entry per CDR3 protein. Of a few hundred thousand distinct CDR3 sequences in the sample, 6% to 8% were seen once. Sequencing input: blood, either unsorted or a sorted T cell fraction (not recorded which). These receptors all come from a male donor with ankylosing spondylitis.

This clonotype was counted at least ten times. V and J are TRBV20-1 and TRBJ1-2; TRBD1 is a possible D gene (5 bases). CDR1 and CDR2 from the germline V gene are DFQATT and SNEGSKA (reference sequence). The CDR3 has 15 residues. Deletions cut 1 base from V and 6 bases from J, with 18 bases between. The CDR3 is CSARGGGGVRDGYTF. In nucleotides, the CDR3 is TGCAGTGCTAGAGGGGGCGGCGGGGTAAGGGATGGCTACACCTTC.

This clonotype occurred many times. This chain joins TRBV6-2 or TRBV6-3 and TRBJ1-5; D gene ambiguous. Trimming shortened V by 4 bases and J by 0 bases, and 7 bases separated the two germline ends. Germline values: CDR1 MNHEY, CDR2 SVGEGT. The CDR3 consists of 14 residues. DNA of the CDR3: TGTGCCAGCAGTTGGTCGTATAGCAATCAGCCCCAGCATTTT. Residues: CASSWSYSNQPQHF.

In this sample, this clonotype turned up many times. V usage is TRBV5-1 and J usage is TRBJ2-7; D may be TRBD2 (6 bases). CDR3 length equals 13 residues. Deletions cut 5 bases from V and 7 bases from J, with 16 bases between. Germline CDR1 SGHRS, CDR2 YFSETQ. The CDR3 spells CASSPRLAREQYF. The CDR3 DNA reads TGCGCCAGCAGTCCCCGGCTAGCGAGGGAGCAGTACTTC.

A few counts support this clonotype. The genes are TRBV24-1 and TRBJ2-7, with no clear D. Trimming stripped 3 bases from V and 2 bases from J, with 7 bases between. The CDR3 covers 13 residues. Per germline, CDR1 KGHDR and CDR2 SFDVKD. DNA of the CDR3: TGTGCCACCAGTGATAGTGGGACCTACGAGCAGTACTTC. Amino acids: CATSDSGTYEQYF.

In regard to this clonotype: The junction does not match germline at one end; this may be a read error. The rearrangement joins TRBV7-9 to TRBJ2-3, with TRBD2 as a possible D gene (6 bases). The CDR3 is 12 amino acids. Germline V gene lookup returns CDR1 SEHNR and CDR2 FQNEAQ (reference sequence). The CDR3 reads CASSRGTDTQCF. Here the CDR3 DNA reads TGTGCCAGCAGCCGGGGGACCGATACGCAGTGTTTT.

The chain has TRBV28 and TRBJ1-1; unclear D gene. V was pared by 5 bases and J by 1 base, with 11 bases between. CDR3 length equals 14 residues. The germline V gene has CDR1 MDHEN and CDR2 SYDVKM. This CDR3 reads CASSLDWANTEAFF. The DNA for the CDR3 is TGTGCCAGCAGTCTGGACTGGGCGAACACTGAAGCTTTCTTT.

This clonotype was counted only a few times. The rearrangement links TRBV7-2 to TRBJ2-5; D possibly matches TRBD1 or TRBD2 (6 bases each). The germline V gene encodes CDR1 SGHTA and CDR2 FQGNSA. This CDR3 has 15 residues. The germline V and J ends were trimmed by 5 bases and 1 base, with 14 bases remaining between them. This CDR3 is CASSAGGGIQETQYF. The CDR3 DNA is TGTGCCAGCAGCGCCGGGGGCGGGATCCAAGAGACCCAGTACTTC.

This clonotype was recorded many times. The chain recombines TRBV7-2 with TRBJ1-3; maybe TRBD1 (6 bases). V shed 4 bases and J shed 0 bases, with 7 bases lying between them. CDR1 and CDR2 from the germline V gene are SGHTA and FQGNSA. CDR3 length equals 14 residues. CDR3 residues: CASSYRDSGNTIYF. DNA for the CDR3: TGTGCCAGCAGCTACAGGGACTCTGGAAACACCATATATTTT.

This clonotype was counted between two and nine times. The V and J genes are TRBV20-1 and TRBJ2-1; a weak D match, TRBD1 (8 bases). The germline CDR1 and CDR2 sequences are DFQATT and SNEGSKA (reference sequence). The CDR3 spans 16 residues. Trimming pared 5 bases from V and 2 bases from J, leaving 19 bases between. The CDR3: CSAQSWTGTTYNEQFF. In nucleotides, the CDR3 is TGCAGTGCTCAATCCTGGACAGGGACTACCTACAATGAGCAGTTCTTC.